This TCR beta chain originates from a study of cytomegalovirus exposure and HLA in healthy donors (TCRdb year 2017). The study in broad terms: An earlier analysis of 587 of the donors reported about 280 Gb of sequence data and about 120 million unique TCR beta sequences obtained from about 180 million T cells. About 280 gigabases of sequencing data and roughly 81 million unique TCR sequences made up an early release that covered about 640 HLA-typed donors. The genetic ancestry cluster associated with self-reported Caucasian donors included about four fifths of the 350 to 500 genotyped donors. The aim of the study was to test whether cataloging public T cell receptors could identify signatures of past pathogen exposure. The T cell repertoires of about 700 subjects were profiled by immunosequencing and related to cytomegalovirus serostatus. A separate validation cohort of over 95 different subjects was used in addition to the roughly 670-subject first cohort. To predict cytomegalovirus infection status, the study combined high-throughput TCR immunosequencing, statistical association of individual TCRs with disease status, and machine learning. To study patterns of TCR occurrence, a later analysis re-analyzed previously published TCR beta repertoires from around 700 donors and added high-resolution HLA genotyping. Rather than drawing on any new phenotypic data, the later analysis identified candidate immune exposures from TCR beta sequences and the way those sequences occurred across donors. In an earlier analysis of more than 550 of the donors, high-throughput TCR beta sequencing was used to judge whether each TCR beta V gene segment behaved as functional or pseudogenic. Donor age, sex, ethnicity and CMV serostatus were collected together with the repertoire data. A later genetic analysis took genome-wide SNP genotypes for about 60% of the roughly 670 donors and used that subset as a discovery cohort. Every repertoire in the discovery cohort had been generated on one and the same sequencing platform. HLA typing covered class I and class II loci at four-digit resolution. The number of typed donors differed by locus: about 620-640 for A, B, C, DRB1 and DQB1; 500 to 550 for DQA1; approximately 610 for DPA1; and 400 to 480 for DPB1. Roughly five DR-DQ haplotypes were handled as single units for association and clustering because linkage in the cohort was strong. Across approximately 400 genotyped donors of the cohort, an average of approximately 200,000 unique TCR beta nucleotide sequences per donor were sequenced, and roughly 20% of those sequences were non-productive.

Regarding this clone: Its recognized antigen is unknown. Its ends do not fully match the called genes, so a read error is possible.

CDR1 and CDR2 are drawn from the germline V gene: SGHRS, YFSETQ. Taken from cysteine to phenylalanine, the CDR3 has 15 residues. The kept DNA is CDR3 alone, 45 bases in frame from the first base. The cohort consisted of 650 to 700 healthy bone marrow donors. At the time of sampling, all cohort members were nominally healthy, though unrecorded immune exposures were likely present. The donor was CMV seronegative and belonged to the group of under 400 seronegative cohort members. Every donor gave a peripheral blood sample, and the peripheral blood mononuclear cells from that sample were used for TCR beta sequencing. Genomic DNA extraction from the blood cell samples was performed with the Qiagen DNeasy Blood Extraction Kit. The library was prepared using the immunoSEQ multiplex PCR assay. The multiplex PCR relied on a mix of 60 forward primers for TCR Vbeta segments and 13 reverse primers for TCR Jbeta segments. A multiplex PCR assay on genomic DNA amplified the CDR3 region of rearranged TCR beta genes. The amplified TCR beta libraries were sequenced on the Illumina HiSeq System as 87-base-pair reads. Regarding the original processing steps: A later analysis tallied 75 million to 95 million unique TCR beta chains across the 666 repertoires, and around 12 million of those chains were shared by two or more donors. A nearest-neighbor algorithm error-corrected the raw reads and collapsed the reads into unique sequences, merging closely related sequences to remove PCR and sequencing errors. To assign V, D and J gene segments, CDR3 sequences were aligned to IMGT reference sequences. For a sequence to be retained, a match of at least six nucleotides was required to both a V gene segment and a J gene segment. A rearrangement counted as productive if the CDR3 had no stop codons and remained in frame with V and J, and every other rearrangement counted as non-productive. CDR3 was defined according to IMGT convention as the region running from the second conserved V-encoded cysteine to the conserved J-encoded phenylalanine. The earlier analysis of about 610 of the donors excluded any sequence lacking an unambiguous match to a single V gene segment. In an earlier analysis of approximately 500 of the donors, a V segment was called functional when productive rearrangements were above 56.7%, and segregating when the standard deviation between donors exceeded 5%. A statistical classification framework was built for diagnosing cytomegalovirus status from the catalog of TCR beta chain sequences. In a later analysis, TCR nucleotide sequences were compared against IMGT/GENE-DB human TR gene sequences so that V and J genes could be assigned. The TCRdist pipeline was used in a later analysis to assign CDR3 sequences and most-parsimonious VDJ recombination scenarios. In a later analysis, every TCR beta chain was defined by the combination of its CDR3 amino acid sequence and its V-gene family, and reads without a unique V-gene family were dropped. As a way to deal with suspected cross-contamination and a sequencing artifact, a later analysis dropped roughly 620 nucleotide sequences that were highly shared and had low generation probability. In a later analysis, a clonal expansion index was calculated for each public chain from normalized within-repertoire ranks of inferred template counts. In a later analysis, generation probabilities were computed using a VDJ recombination model fitted to out-of-frame rearrangements, and the results were checked against IGoR. Hypergeometric tests were used in a later analysis to score TCR-TCR, TCR-HLA and TCR-CMV co-occurrence, with a repertoire-size bias correction applied to the TCR pairs. In a later analysis, false discovery rates were estimated by permuting HLA or CMV assignments 20 times. In a later analysis, co-occurring TCRs were grouped with DBSCAN, and TCRdist sequence similarity was added when clustering was performed within HLA-allele-positive subsets. Repertoires with fewer than 30,000 or more than 120,000 public chains were left out of co-occurrence clustering, as were about five repertoires with anomalous nucleotide sharing. The table was pulled from immuneACCESS by TCRdb, which kept in-frame rearrangements only. Such tables lose some clones; where checked, under half of the loss comes from unresolved V genes, and the rest has no known cause. The D gene and trimming were derived from the DNA, and the V and J assignments and clone size from that table. This sample lists about 200,000 clones; roughly 85% were detected once. The ten largest clones take up 1.7% of the sample.

On the study overall, not on this receptor specifically: In a later genetic analysis, a missense DCLRE1C variant was associated with V-gene and J-gene trimming of TCR beta chains, and the association was replicated in an independent cohort. Some IMGT-functional V segments, including TRBV6-2 and TRBV6-3, could not be distinguished by the 87-base-pair reads and were therefore excluded. Across donors, most TCR sequences were observed very rarely, whereas some public TCRs were present in many individuals. The presence/absence analyses assumed that sequencing depth was roughly uniform across donors, and that assumption may not be true. A later analysis found that most CMV-associated TCR beta chains appeared HLA-restricted, with HLA associations seemingly driven largely by CMV exposure. When HLA alleles, especially DR and DQ, strongly co-occurred, attributing TCR associations to individual alleles was difficult. In both the original and validation cohorts, the classifier was reported to diagnose cytomegalovirus status with high specificity and sensitivity. According to a later analysis, TCR association rates differed among HLA loci, with DRB1 alleles showing the most associated TCRs and HLA-C alleles showing the fewest. Three of the identified cytomegalovirus-associated TCR beta chains were confirmed in vitro to be specific for cytomegalovirus antigens. Because HLA typing was unavailable for some donors at each locus, only the typed subset was used in association tests. The study gave a list of under 200 TCR beta chains associated with cytomegalovirus. The authors suggested that the approach could potentially be extended to other disease states and immunological phenotypes. A later analysis reported that several top co-occurrence clusters appeared linked to parvovirus B19, influenza, CMV and Epstein-Barr virus. A cluster of highly shared sequence variants was judged likely to be a technical artifact of the sequencing pipeline. A further reported finding was that TCR beta sequences accurately predicted the HLA-A and HLA-B alleles for most subjects in the first cohort. At a false discovery rate of 0.05, a later analysis linked 16,951 TCR beta sequences to specific HLA alleles. CMV serostatus was the only immune exposure information available for the cohort. Only TCR beta chains were sequenced in this cohort, and the absence of alpha or paired-chain data limited detectable features. In a later analysis, HLA-associated TCR beta chains were found to be more clonally expanded and to have lower generation probabilities than equally common non-associated chains. Correlated functional status among segregating V segments might be attributable to linkage disequilibrium, but an unknown experimental factor could not be ruled out. A later genetic analysis reported fewer N-insertions in productive TCRs among donors in an Asian-associated ancestry cluster than the roughly 700-donor mean. Because counts were too low, under 20 rarely observed V segments, including chromosome 9 orphons, were left out of the earlier analysis of some 640 of the donors. In an earlier analysis of 500 to 650 of the donors, most TCR beta V segments appeared in productive rearrangements about 87% or about 30% of the time, broadly matching IMGT annotations.

The clonotype was recovered from a young woman in good health and CMV-seronegative. The sequenced sample was PBMCs. The V and J segments used are TRBV5-1 and TRBJ2-3; 7 bases in the junction line up with TRBD1. Here is the DNA: TGCGCCAGCAGAACCGGGACAGCGAGCACAGATACGCAGTGTTTT. It specifies CASRTGTASTDTQCF. The CDR3, completed at both ends by the reference TRBV5-1 and TRBJ2-3 genes, gives the full variable domain KAGVTQTPRYLIKTRGQQVTLSCSPISGHRSVSWYQQTPGQGLQFLFEYFSETQRNKGNFPGRFSGRQFSNSRSEMNVSTLELGDSALYLCASRTGTASTDTQCFGPGTRLTVL.